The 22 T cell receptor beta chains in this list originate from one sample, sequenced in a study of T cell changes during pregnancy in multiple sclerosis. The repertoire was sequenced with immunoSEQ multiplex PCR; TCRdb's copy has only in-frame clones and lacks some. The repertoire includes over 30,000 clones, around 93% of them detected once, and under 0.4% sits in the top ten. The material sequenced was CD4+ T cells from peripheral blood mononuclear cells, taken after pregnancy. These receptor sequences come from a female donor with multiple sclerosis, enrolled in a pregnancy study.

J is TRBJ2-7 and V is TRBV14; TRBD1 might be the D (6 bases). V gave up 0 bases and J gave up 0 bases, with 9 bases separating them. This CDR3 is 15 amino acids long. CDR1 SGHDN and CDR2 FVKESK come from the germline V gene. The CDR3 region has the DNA TGTGCCAGCAGCCAAGAACAGGGACACTCCTACGAGCAGTACTTC. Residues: CASSQEQGHSYEQYF.

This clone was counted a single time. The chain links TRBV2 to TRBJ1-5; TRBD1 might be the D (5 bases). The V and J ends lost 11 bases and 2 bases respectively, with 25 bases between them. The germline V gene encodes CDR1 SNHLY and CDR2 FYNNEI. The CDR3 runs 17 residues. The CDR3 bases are TGTGCCGGGGGTTGGGGTAGCGGCCTTTTGGGCAATCAGCCCCAGCATTTT. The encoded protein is CAGGWGSGLLGNQPQHF. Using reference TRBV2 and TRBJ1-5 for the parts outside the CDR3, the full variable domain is EPEVTQTPSHQVTQMGQEVILRCVPISNHLYFYWYRQILGQKVEFLVSFYNNEISEKSEIFDDQFSVERPDGSNFTLKIRSTKLEDSAMYFCAGGWGSGLLGNQPQHFGDGTRLSIL.

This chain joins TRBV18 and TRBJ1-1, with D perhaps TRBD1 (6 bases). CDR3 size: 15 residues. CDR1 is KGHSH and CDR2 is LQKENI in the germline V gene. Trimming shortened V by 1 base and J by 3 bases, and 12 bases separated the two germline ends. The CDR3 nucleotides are TGTGCCAGCTCACCACGGGGAGGGGGGGACACTGAAGCTTTCTTT. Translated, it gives CASSPRGGGDTEAFF.

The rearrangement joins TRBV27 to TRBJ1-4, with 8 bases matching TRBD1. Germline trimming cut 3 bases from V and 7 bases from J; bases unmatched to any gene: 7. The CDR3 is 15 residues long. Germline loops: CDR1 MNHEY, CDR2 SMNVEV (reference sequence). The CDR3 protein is CASSFWTGKSEKLFF. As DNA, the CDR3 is TGTGCCAGCAGTTTTTGGACAGGGAAGAGTGAAAAACTGTTTTTT.

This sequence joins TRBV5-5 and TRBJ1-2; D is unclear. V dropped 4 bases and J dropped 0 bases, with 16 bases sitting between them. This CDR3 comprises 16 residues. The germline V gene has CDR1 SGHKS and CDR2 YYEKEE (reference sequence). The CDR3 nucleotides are TGTGCCAGCAGCCTAGGCTCGCCACGAACTAACTATGGCTACACCTTC. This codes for CASSLGSPRTNYGYTF.

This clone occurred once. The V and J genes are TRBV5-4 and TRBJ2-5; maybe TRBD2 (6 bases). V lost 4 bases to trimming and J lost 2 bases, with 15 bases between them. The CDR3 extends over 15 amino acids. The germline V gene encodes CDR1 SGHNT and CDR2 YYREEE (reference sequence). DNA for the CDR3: TGTGCCAGCAGCACGCGGGACCACACTCAAGAGACCCAGTACTTC. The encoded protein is CASSTRDHTQETQYF.

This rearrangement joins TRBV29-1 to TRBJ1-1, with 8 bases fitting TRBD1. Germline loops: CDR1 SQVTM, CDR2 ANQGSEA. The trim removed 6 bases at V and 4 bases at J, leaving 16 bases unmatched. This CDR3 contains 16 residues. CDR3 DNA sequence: TGCAGCGTATCGGGACAGGTTAGGGGACGGGGCACTGAAGCTTTCTTT. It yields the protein CSVSGQVRGRGTEAFF. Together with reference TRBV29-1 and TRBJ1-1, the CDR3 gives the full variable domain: SAVISQKPSRDICQRGTSLTIQCQVDSQVTMMFWYRQQPGQSLTLIATANQGSEATYESGFVIDKFPISRPNLTFSTLTVSNMSPEDSSIYLCSVSGQVRGRGTEAFFGQGTRLTVV.

The CDR3 DNA follows: TGTGCCAGCAGCTTAGGAGCGGAACTTTACGAGCAGTACTTC. Its protein product is CASSLGAELYEQYF. J is TRBJ2-7 and V is TRBV11-1; D may be TRBD2 (5 bases). The CDR3 is 14 amino acids. Germline V CDR1 and CDR2: SGHAT, FQDESV (reference sequence). Trimming took off 1 base at V and 4 bases at J, with 11 bases between the two ends. Full variable domain (missing parts from reference TRBV11-1 and TRBJ2-7): EAEVAQSPRYKITEKSQAVAFWCDPISGHATLYWYRQILGQGPELLVQFQDESVVDDSQLPKDRFSAERLKGVDSTLKIQPAELGDSAMYLCASSLGAELYEQYFGPGTRLTVT.

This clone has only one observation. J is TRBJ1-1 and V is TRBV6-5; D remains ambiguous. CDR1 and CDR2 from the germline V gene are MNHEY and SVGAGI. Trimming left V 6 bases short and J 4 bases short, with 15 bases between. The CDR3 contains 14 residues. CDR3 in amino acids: CASSQTRESTEAFF. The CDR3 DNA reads TGTGCCAGCAGCCAAACTCGGGAGAGCACTGAAGCTTTCTTT.

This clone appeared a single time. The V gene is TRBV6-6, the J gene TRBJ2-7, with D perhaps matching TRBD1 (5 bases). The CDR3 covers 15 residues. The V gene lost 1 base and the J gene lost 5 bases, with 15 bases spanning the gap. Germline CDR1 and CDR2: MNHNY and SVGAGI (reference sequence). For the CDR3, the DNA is TGTGCCAGCAGTTACTTCGCAGGGATTCCAAACGAGCAGTACTTC. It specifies CASSYFAGIPNEQYF.

The CDR3 spells CASSDRVSKGWGYTF. Written as DNA, the CDR3 is TGCGCCAGCAGTGACAGGGTATCCAAGGGTTGGGGCTACACCTTC. J is TRBJ1-2 and V is TRBV5-1, with TRBD1 matching over 7 bases. Germline CDR1 and CDR2: SGHRS and YFSETQ. The J segment lost 8 bases and the V segment lost 5 bases, leaving 15 bases of the junction unmatched. The CDR3 runs 15 residues.

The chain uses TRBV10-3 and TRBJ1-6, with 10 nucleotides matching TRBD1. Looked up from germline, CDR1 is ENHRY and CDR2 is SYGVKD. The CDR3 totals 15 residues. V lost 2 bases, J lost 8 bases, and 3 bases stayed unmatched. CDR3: CAISEQTGGDSPLHF. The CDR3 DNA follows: TGTGCCATCAGTGAGCAGACAGGGGGCGATTCACCCCTCCACTTT.

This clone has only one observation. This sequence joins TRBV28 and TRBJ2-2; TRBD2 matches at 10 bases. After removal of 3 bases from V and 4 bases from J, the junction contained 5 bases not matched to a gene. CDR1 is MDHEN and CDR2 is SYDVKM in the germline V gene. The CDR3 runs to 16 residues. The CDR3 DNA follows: TGTGCCAGCAGTTTCGAGCGGGGGGGTCGCACCGGGGAGCTGTTTTTT. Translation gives CASSFERGGRTGELFF. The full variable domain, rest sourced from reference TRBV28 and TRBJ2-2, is DVKVTQSSRYLVKRTGEKVFLECVQDMDHENMFWYRQDPGLGLRLIYFSYDVKMKEKGDIPEGYSVSREKKERFSLILESASTNQTSMYLCASSFERGGRTGELFFGEGSRLTVL.

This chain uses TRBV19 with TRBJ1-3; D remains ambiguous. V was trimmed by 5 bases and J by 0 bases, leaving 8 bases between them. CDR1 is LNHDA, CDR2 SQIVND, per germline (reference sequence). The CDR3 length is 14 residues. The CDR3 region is CASSPRLSGNTIYF. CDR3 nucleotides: TGTGCCAGTAGTCCGCGGCTCTCTGGAAACACCATATATTTT.

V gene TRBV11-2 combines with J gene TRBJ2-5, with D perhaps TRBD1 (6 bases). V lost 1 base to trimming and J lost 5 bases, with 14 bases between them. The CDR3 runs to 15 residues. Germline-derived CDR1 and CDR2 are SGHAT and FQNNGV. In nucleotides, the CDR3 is TGTGCCAGCAGCTTAGGTCAGGGGTCGAGGGAGACCCAGTACTTC. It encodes CASSLGQGSRETQYF.

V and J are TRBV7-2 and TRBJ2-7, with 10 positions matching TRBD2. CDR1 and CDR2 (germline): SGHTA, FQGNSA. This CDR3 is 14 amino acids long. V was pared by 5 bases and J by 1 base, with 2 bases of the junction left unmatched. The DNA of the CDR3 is TGTGCCAGCAGCCGTAGCGGGGGGTCCTACGAGCAGTACTTC. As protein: CASSRSGGSYEQYF.

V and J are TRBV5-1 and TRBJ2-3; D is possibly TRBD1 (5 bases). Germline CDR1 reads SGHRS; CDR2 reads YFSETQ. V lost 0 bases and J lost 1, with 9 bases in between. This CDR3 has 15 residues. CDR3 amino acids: CASSLGQGGTDTQYF. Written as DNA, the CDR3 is TGCGCCAGCAGCTTGGGCCAGGGCGGCACAGATACGCAGTATTTT.

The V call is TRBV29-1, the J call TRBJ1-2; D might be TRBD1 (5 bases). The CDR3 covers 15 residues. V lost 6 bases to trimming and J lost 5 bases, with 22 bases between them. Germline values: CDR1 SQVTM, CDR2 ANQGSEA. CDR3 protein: CSVDFGHKSLYGYTF. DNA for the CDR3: TGCAGCGTAGACTTCGGACACAAATCCCTTTATGGCTACACCTTC. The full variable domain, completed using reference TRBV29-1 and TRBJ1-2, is SAVISQKPSRDICQRGTSLTIQCQVDSQVTMMFWYRQQPGQSLTLIATANQGSEATYESGFVIDKFPISRPNLTFSTLTVSNMSPEDSSIYLCSVDFGHKSLYGYTFGSGTRLTVV.

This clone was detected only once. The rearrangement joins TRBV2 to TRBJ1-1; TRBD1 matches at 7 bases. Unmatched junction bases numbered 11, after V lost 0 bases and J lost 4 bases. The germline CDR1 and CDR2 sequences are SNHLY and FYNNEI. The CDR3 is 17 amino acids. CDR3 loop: CASSEAQDRVRGTEAFF. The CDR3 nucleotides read TGTGCCAGCAGTGAAGCGCAAGACAGGGTTAGGGGCACTGAAGCTTTCTTT. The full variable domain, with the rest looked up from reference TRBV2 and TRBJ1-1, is EPEVTQTPSHQVTQMGQEVILRCVPISNHLYFYWYRQILGQKVEFLVSFYNNEISEKSEIFDDQFSVERPDGSNFTLKIRSTKLEDSAMYFCASSEAQDRVRGTEAFFGQGTRLTVV.

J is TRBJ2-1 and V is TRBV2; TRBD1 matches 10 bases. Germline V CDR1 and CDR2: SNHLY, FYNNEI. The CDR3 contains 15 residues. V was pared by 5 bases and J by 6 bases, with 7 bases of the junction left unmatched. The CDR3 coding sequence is TGTGCCAGCAGTCGGGACAGGGGTGCCACCAATGAGCAGTTCTTC. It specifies CASSRDRGATNEQFF.

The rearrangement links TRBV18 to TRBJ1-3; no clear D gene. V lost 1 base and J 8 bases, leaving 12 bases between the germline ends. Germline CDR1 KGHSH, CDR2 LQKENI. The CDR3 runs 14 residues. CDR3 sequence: CASSPLPVLDTIYF. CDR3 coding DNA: TGTGCCAGCTCACCACTCCCCGTTTTAGACACCATATATTTT. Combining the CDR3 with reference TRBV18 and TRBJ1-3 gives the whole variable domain NAGVMQNPRHLVRRRGQEARLRCSPMKGHSHVYWYRQLPEEGLKFMVYLQKENIIDESGMPKERFSAEFPKEGPSILRIQQVVRGDSAAYFCASSPLPVLDTIYFGEGSWLTVV.

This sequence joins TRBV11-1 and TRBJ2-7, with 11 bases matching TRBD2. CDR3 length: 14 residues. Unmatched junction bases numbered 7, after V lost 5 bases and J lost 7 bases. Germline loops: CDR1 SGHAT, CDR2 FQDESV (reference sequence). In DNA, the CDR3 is TGTGCCAGCAGCCGGATGGGACTAGCGGAAGAGCAGTACTTC. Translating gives CASSRMGLAEEQYF.